The text below deals with one TCR beta chain. This clonotype showed up just a few times. What antigen it recognizes has not been identified. No clone much larger than this one lies a single base away; base qualities are absent. This entry belongs to a study of early T cells in non-severe SARS-CoV-2 infection listed by TCRdb under 2021. Looking at the study overall: Because TCR sequencing relied on bulk RNA taken from unsorted whole blood, pairing of alpha and beta chains was not possible. Study-level results and caveats: VDJdb matching was skewed toward anti-spike CD8 responses and likely underestimated virus-specific expansions, missing private and CD4 specificities.

Library method: 5' RACE. The listed sequencing device is NextSeq 500. Unique molecular identifiers were attached to individual cDNA molecules in the TCR library protocol so that sequencing error and PCR bias could be corrected. Both TCR alpha and beta chains were sequenced, and tight co-correlation was observed between alpha and beta sequence abundances in each sample. As for how the authors treated the data: Decombinator V4 was used to annotate TCR sequences for V gene, J gene and CDR3. TCRs were defined as expanded if a significant change between any two time points was detected under a Poisson model with p below 0.0001. Abundances of TCRs were expressed as counts per million after normalisation to the total number of TCRs sequenced in each sample. MAIT TCRs were defined by TRAV1-2 paired with TRAJ12, TRAJ20 or TRAJ33, and iNKT TCRs by TRAV10 paired with TRAJ18. A search of VDJdb, accessed on 1 November 2021, was run for TCRs annotated to CMV, EBV and SARS-CoV-2, with TCRs annotated for multiple antigens excluded. TCRdb handled the public reads itself, with Q25 trimming in fastp and clone calling in MiXCR, and kept productive beta chains. Rows with a matching CDR3 protein are joined into one entry that keeps the most common DNA and genes. The authors' filters were not applied to this entry. The sample has 95,000 to 150,000 distinct CDR3 sequences on record, 15% of them singletons. Roughly a fifth of the sample belongs to the ten largest clones.

This was a case-control study nested in a cohort of healthcare workers in London, UK, who had nasopharyngeal swab PCR tests and blood samples taken every week. Healthcare workers were recruited during the week of the UK lockdown, between 23 and 31 March 2020, and followed weekly for up to roughly 16 weeks. CDR1 and CDR2, looked up from the germline V gene, are SGHRS and YFSETQ. V is clipped by 5 bases and J by 0 bases, and the sequence between their germline boundaries is 11 bases long. From the cysteine up to the phenylalanine, the CDR3 has a length of 14 residues. Left in the record is the CDR3 DNA by itself, 42 bases read in frame from the first base.

Material for sequencing was whole blood. The sequence came from an adult who was a healthcare worker with PCR-confirmed SARS-CoV-2 infection or an uninfected control (not recorded which). This chain is built from TRBV5-1 and TRBJ1-1, and possibly TRBD1, on 6 matching bases. The DNA sequence is TGCGCCAGCAGAGAAGGACAGATGAACACTGAAGCTTTCTTT. The resulting protein is CASREGQMNTEAFF.